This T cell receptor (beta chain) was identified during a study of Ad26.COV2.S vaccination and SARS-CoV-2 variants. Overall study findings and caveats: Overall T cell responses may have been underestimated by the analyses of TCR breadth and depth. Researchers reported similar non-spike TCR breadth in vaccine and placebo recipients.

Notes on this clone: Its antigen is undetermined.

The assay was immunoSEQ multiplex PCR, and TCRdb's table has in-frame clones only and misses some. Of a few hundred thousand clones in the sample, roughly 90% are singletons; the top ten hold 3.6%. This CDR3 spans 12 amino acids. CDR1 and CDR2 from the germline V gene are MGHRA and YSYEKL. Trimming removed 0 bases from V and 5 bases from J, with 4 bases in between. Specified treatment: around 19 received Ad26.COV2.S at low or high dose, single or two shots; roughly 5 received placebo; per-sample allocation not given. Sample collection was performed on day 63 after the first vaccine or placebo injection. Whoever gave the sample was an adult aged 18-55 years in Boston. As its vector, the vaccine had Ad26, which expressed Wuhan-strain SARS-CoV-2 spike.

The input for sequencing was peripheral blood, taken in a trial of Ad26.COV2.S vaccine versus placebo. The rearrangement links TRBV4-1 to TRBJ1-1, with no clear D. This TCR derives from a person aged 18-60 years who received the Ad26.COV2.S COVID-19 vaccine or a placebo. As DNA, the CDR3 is TGCGCCAGCAGCCAAGATGGAACTGAAGCTTTCTTT. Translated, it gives CASSQDGTEAFF.